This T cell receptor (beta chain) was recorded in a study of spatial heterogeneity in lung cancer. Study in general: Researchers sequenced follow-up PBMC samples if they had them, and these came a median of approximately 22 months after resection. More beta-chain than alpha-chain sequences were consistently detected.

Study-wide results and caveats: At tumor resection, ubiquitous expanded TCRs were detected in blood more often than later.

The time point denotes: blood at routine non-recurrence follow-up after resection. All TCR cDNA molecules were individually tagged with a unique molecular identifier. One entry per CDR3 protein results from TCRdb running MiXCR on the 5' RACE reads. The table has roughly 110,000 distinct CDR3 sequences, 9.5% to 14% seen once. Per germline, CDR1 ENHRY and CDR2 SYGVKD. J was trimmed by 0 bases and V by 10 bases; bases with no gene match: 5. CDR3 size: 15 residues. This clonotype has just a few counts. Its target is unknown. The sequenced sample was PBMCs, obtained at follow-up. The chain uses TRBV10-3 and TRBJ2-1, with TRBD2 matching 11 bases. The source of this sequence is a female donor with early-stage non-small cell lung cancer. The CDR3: CATGTSGTSYNEQFF. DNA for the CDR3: TGTGCCACCGGGACTAGCGGAACCTCCTACAATGAGCAGTTCTTC.